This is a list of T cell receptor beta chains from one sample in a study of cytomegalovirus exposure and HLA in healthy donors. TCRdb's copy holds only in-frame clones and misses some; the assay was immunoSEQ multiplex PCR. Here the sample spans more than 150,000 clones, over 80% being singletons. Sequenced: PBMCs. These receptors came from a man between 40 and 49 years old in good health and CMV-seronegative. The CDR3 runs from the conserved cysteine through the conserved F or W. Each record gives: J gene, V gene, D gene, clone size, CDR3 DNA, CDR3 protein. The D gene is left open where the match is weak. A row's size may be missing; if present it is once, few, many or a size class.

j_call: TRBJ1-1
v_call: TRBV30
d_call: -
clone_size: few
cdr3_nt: TGTGCCTGGAGTGTACGGGGGGACACTGAAGCTTTCTTT
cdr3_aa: CAWSVRGDTEAFF

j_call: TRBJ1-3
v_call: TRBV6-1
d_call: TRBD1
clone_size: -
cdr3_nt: TGTGCCAGCAGTGACGACCTTGACAGGGAATTTGGAAACACCATATATTTT
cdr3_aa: CASSDDLDREFGNTIYF

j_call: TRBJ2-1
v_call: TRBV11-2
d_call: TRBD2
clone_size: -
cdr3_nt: TGTGCCAGTTCAGAGGGGACTAGCGGGAGAGGGGAGCAGTTCTTC
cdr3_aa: CASSEGTSGRGEQFF

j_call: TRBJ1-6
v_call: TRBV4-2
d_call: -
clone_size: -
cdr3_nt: TGTGCCAGCAGCCAAGATCTCCGGGAGGCCTCACCCCTCCACTTT
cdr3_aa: CASSQDLREASPLHF

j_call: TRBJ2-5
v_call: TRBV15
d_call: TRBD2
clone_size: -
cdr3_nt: TGTGCCACCAGCAGGGGCGCGGGGGGGCCGGGTCTAGACGAGACCCAGTACTTC
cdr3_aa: CATSRGAGGPGLDETQYF

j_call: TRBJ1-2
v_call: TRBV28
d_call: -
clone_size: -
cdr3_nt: TGTGCCAGCTACAGGGAGAGTTATGGCTACACCTTC
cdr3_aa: CASYRESYGYTF

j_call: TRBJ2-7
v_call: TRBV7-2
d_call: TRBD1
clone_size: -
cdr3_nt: TGTGCCAGCACCCCGGACAGGGGGTCGCACGAGCAGTACTTC
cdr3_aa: CASTPDRGSHEQYF

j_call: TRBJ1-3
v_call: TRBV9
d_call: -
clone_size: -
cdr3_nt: TGTGCCAGCAGCGTAGCAGGCACTCCAAACACCATATATTTT
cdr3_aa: CASSVAGTPNTIYF

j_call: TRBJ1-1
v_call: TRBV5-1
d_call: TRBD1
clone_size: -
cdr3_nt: TGCGCCAGCAGCTTAGGGGGCGTGAACACTGAAGCTTTCTTT
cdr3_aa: CASSLGGVNTEAFF

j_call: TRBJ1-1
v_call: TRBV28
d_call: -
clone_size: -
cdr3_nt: TGTGCCAGCAGCCTAGGGGGGGCGGCCACTGAAGCTTTCTTT
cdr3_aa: CASSLGGAATEAFF